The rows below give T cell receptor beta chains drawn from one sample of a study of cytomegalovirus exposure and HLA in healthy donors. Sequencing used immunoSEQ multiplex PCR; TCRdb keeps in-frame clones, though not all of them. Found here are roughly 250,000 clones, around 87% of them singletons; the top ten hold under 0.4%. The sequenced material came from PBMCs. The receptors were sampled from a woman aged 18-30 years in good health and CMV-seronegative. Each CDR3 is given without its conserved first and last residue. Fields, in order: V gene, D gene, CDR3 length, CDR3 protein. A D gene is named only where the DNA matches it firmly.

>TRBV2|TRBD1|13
ASSAGTGGTYEQY
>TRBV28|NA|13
ASELGATSTDTQY
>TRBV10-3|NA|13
AISEGTPNTGELF
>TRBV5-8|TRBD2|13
ASSSWTSGGDTQY
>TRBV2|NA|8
ASSEVTKF
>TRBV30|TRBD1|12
AWSVDRAIYEQY
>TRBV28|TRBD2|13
ASSSQGGGIGEQF
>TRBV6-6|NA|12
ASRDSYSNQPQH
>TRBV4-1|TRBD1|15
ASSRTTGTGDRSPLH
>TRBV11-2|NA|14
ASSWGRGSGNTEAF
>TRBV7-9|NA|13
ASSGMGGRGEKLF
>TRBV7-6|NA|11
ASSRRENSPLH
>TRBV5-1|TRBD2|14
ASSFKLAGGLNEQF
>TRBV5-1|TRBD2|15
ASSFLTLAEVTGELF
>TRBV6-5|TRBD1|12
ASSPTGSAGELF